This T cell receptor (beta chain) was sequenced for a study of control samples from healthy donors and cancer patients. The germline V gene encodes CDR1 LNHDA and CDR2 SQIVND (reference sequence). Trimming removed 8 bases at V and 2 bases at J, with 22 bases between. There are 17 residues in the CDR3. Here immunoSEQ multiplex PCR was the method, and the copy in TCRdb shows in-frame clones only, minus some. The sample contains over 80,000 clones, around four fifths of which appear only once. The receptor comes from a man under 40 in good health. This chain joins TRBV19 and TRBJ1-5, with D possibly being TRBD1 (6 bases). Sequenced input: blood. Written as DNA, the CDR3 is TGTGCCAGTCGTTCACACAGGGATCTTGCCGGCAATCAGCCCCAGCATTTT. Amino acids: CASRSHRDLAGNQPQHF.